This entry lists 21 T cell receptor beta chains sequenced from one sample in a study of T cell responses to AZD1222 COVID-19 vaccine. Generated by immunoSEQ multiplex PCR, the TCRdb table keeps only in-frame clones and is missing some. The profile shows 160,000 or so clones, 94% of them singletons. The material sequenced was peripheral blood, taken 28 days after the second AZD1222 dose. The origin of the receptors is an adult who received the AZD1222 COVID-19 vaccine.

The V call is TRBV2, the J call TRBJ1-5; D is unclear. Germline CDR1 SNHLY, CDR2 FYNNEI. V lost 6 bases and J lost 11, with 17 bases in between. This CDR3 comprises 13 residues. CDR3 sequence reads: CASSQDDGGSQHF. The CDR3 DNA is TGTGCCAGCAGCCAGGACGATGGAGGGTCCCAGCATTTT.

This clone has just one count. The chain is built from TRBV19 and TRBJ2-2, with TRBD1 matching 7 bases. Unmatched junction bases numbered 9, after V lost 5 bases and J lost 9 bases. Looked up from germline, CDR1 is LNHDA and CDR2 is SQIVND (reference sequence). The CDR3 has 14 amino acids. Here the CDR3 DNA reads TGTGCCAGTAGTCCTCGGACAGGCCGTTGGGAGCTGTTTTTT. Translating it yields CASSPRTGRWELFF.

The chain couples TRBV18 to TRBJ2-7; 8 bases are shared with TRBD2. This CDR3 comprises 15 residues. J gave up 3 bases and V 0 bases, and 4 bases lay outside the gene matches. Germline CDR1 and CDR2: KGHSH and LQKENI. CDR3 nucleotides: TGTGCCAGCTCACCACCGCCAGCGGGGGTCTACGAGCAGTACTTC. Protein product: CASSPPPAGVYEQYF.

This chain joins TRBV19 and TRBJ1-5, with TRBD1 matching over 7 bases. CDR1 is LNHDA and CDR2 is SQIVND in the germline V gene (reference sequence). Losses at the gene ends were 11 bases for V and 3 bases for J; bases not matched to a gene: 16. This CDR3 is 16 amino acids long. CDR3 residues: CALGIGDRDHNQPQHF. Written as DNA, the CDR3 is TGTGCCCTCGGAATTGGCGACAGGGACCACAATCAGCCCCAGCATTTT.

The chain uses TRBV6-4 and TRBJ1-2, with D possibly TRBD1 on 6 matching bases. Germline V lookup: CDR1 MRHNA, CDR2 SNTAGT. Deletions cut 6 bases from V and 8 bases from J, with 19 bases between. The CDR3 runs 14 residues. CDR3 amino acids: CASSSDSRSGGYTF. The CDR3 DNA sequence: TGTGCCAGCAGCTCGGACAGCAGGTCTGGAGGCTACACCTTC.

The rearrangement uses TRBV5-4 and TRBJ1-1; 10 bases are a match to TRBD1. The CDR3 consists of 15 residues. V lost 4 bases to trimming and J lost 4 bases; unmatched junction nucleotides: 7. Germline CDR1 reads SGHNT; CDR2 reads YYREEE (reference sequence). In nucleotides, the CDR3 is TGTGCCAGCAGCGAGACAGGGGGCGGAGGCACTGAAGCTTTCTTT. This encodes CASSETGGGGTEAFF.

The J gene is TRBJ2-5, the V gene TRBV5-1; D is unclear. V lost 0 bases, J lost 9 bases, and 6 bases lay in between. The CDR3 contains 11 residues. The germline CDR1 and CDR2 sequences are SGHRS and YFSETQ. DNA for the CDR3: TGCGCCAGCAGCTTGGGGCCCTCCCAGTACTTC. Its protein product is CASSLGPSQYF.

The DNA of the CDR3 is TGTGCCATCAGTGAGGGTACAGCAGCGAGGGGGGAGACCCAGTACTTC. Translation gives CAISEGTAARGETQYF. This chain connects TRBV10-3 to TRBJ2-5; TRBD1 is a possible D gene (6 bases). Germline V gene lookup returns CDR1 ENHRY and CDR2 SYGVKD. Between the trimmed V and J ends, which lost 2 bases and 5 bases, there was a span of 18 bases. CDR3 length equals 16 residues.

CDR3 sequence: CASSLGVSRNTIYF. In DNA, the CDR3 is TGTGCCAGCAGCTTGGGGGTTTCAAGGAACACCATATATTTT. J is TRBJ1-3 and V is TRBV7-9; maybe TRBD1 (5 bases). The ends were cut back, 3 bases at V and 7 bases at J, with 13 bases in the middle. CDR3 length: 14 amino acids. Per the germline V gene, CDR1 is SEHNR and CDR2 is FQNEAQ (reference sequence). Drawing the rest from reference TRBV7-9 and TRBJ1-3, the complete variable domain is DTGVSQNPRHKITKRGQNVTFRCDPISEHNRLYWYRQTLGQGPEFLTYFQNEAQLEKSRLLSDRFSAERPKGSFSTLEIQRTEQGDSAMYLCASSLGVSRNTIYFGEGSWLTVV.

This sequence joins TRBV6-5 and TRBJ1-2; 8 bases line up with TRBD1. CDR1 and CDR2 from the germline V gene are MNHEY and SVGAGI. CDR3 length: 14 residues. Trimming took 6 bases from V and 4 from J; bases not matched to a gene: 7. The CDR3 region has the DNA TGTGCCAGCAGGCCAGACAGGGGCCTCTATGGCTACACCTTC. Its protein is CASRPDRGLYGYTF.

The V gene is TRBV5-1, the J gene TRBJ2-7; D is ambiguous. Trimming took 4 bases from V and 3 from J, leaving 17 bases between them. This CDR3 has 15 residues. The V gene's germline CDR1 is SGHRS and CDR2 YFSETQ. This CDR3 is CASSKTGQSLYEQYF. DNA of the CDR3: TGCGCCAGCAGCAAGACCGGGCAGAGTCTCTACGAGCAGTACTTC.

The genes are TRBV25-1 and TRBJ1-1; TRBD1 is a possible D gene (6 bases). There are 14 residues in the CDR3. Germline V gene sequence: CDR1 MGHDK, CDR2 SYGVNS. Trimming took 4 bases from V and 4 from J, leaving 13 bases between them. The CDR3 sequence: CASSVTGGGTEAFF. The DNA of the CDR3 is TGTGCCAGCAGTGTGACAGGAGGCGGCACTGAAGCTTTCTTT.

The genes are TRBV4-1 and TRBJ2-7; TRBD2 matches at 8 bases. The CDR3 sequence is 18 residues long. V lost 1 base to trimming and J lost 4 bases; unmatched junction nucleotides: 15. CDR1 and CDR2 (germline): MGHRA, YSYEKL. The CDR3 sequence: CASSQGPLPGGRLYEQYF. Here the CDR3 DNA reads TGCGCCAGCAGCCAAGGACCCCTCCCTGGCGGGAGGCTATACGAGCAGTACTTC.

This chain connects TRBV28 to TRBJ1-3; D gene ambiguous. There are 14 residues in the CDR3. The germline V and J ends were trimmed by 8 bases and 2 bases, with 13 bases remaining between them. Germline CDR1 and CDR2: MDHEN and SYDVKM. CDR3 sequence reads: CASLSPLTGNTIYF. CDR3 in DNA: TGTGCCAGCCTTTCCCCCCTAACTGGAAACACCATATATTTT.

The chain links TRBV29-1 to TRBJ2-7; 7 bases map to TRBD2. With V trimmed by 4 bases and J by 5 bases, 11 bases remained unmatched. Germline V lookup: CDR1 SQVTM, CDR2 ANQGSEA. The CDR3 extends over 14 amino acids. CDR3 in amino acids: CSVGGLGRAHEQYF. The CDR3 nucleotides read TGCAGCGTTGGGGGCTTAGGGAGGGCCCACGAGCAGTACTTC.

Only one count was recorded for this clone. The chain uses TRBV28 and TRBJ2-7; no clear D gene. Trimming removed 6 bases from V and 7 bases from J, with 16 bases in between. The germline V gene has CDR1 MDHEN and CDR2 SYDVKM. This CDR3 contains 13 residues. The CDR3: CASSRKTGLEQYF. The CDR3 DNA reads TGTGCCAGCAGCCGTAAAACCGGATTGGAGCAGTACTTC.

J is TRBJ2-1 and V is TRBV5-4; 7 bases line up with TRBD2. This CDR3 has 14 residues. CDR1 is SGHNT, CDR2 YYREEE, per germline (reference sequence). With V trimmed by 5 bases and J by 0 bases, 2 bases remained unmatched. This CDR3 reads CASRLADSYNEQFF. The CDR3 nucleotides are TGTGCCAGCAGGCTAGCGGACTCCTACAATGAGCAGTTCTTC.

The chain carries TRBV6-5 and TRBJ2-6; D gene ambiguous. Trimming left V 6 bases short and J 2 bases short, with 11 bases between. The CDR3 loop spans 15 amino acids. CDR1 and CDR2 (germline): MNHEY, SVGAGI. CDR3 nucleotides: TGTGCCAGCAGCCGTGTTTACCCTGGGGCCAACGTCCTGACTTTC. It encodes CASSRVYPGANVLTF.

The chain uses TRBV10-3 and TRBJ1-1; TRBD1 matches at 8 bases. The CDR3 totals 13 residues. Losses at the gene ends were 6 bases for V and 10 bases for J; bases not matched to a gene: 10. The germline gives CDR1 ENHRY, CDR2 SYGVKD. DNA of the CDR3: TGTGCCATCAGGCCGACAGGGGAGGTTCGAGCTTTCTTT. Protein: CAIRPTGEVRAFF.

The J gene is TRBJ2-3, the V gene TRBV6-5; TRBD2 is a possible D gene (5 bases). The CDR3 runs to 15 residues. CDR1 and CDR2 from the germline V gene are MNHEY and SVGAGI. V dropped 0 bases and J dropped 9 bases, with 16 bases sitting between them. CDR3 protein: CASSYSPRTAGTQYF. The CDR3 nucleotides read TGTGCCAGCAGTTACTCCCCCCGGACTGCTGGAACGCAGTATTTT.

V and J are TRBV2 and TRBJ2-5, with D perhaps TRBD2 (6 bases). The V end lost 1 base, the J end lost 1 base, and 13 bases lay between the germline ends. CDR1 is SNHLY, CDR2 FYNNEI, per germline. The CDR3 extends over 16 amino acids. CDR3 protein: CASSEGIGTGQETQYF. CDR3 nucleotide sequence: TGTGCCAGCAGTGAAGGTATCGGGACTGGCCAAGAGACCCAGTACTTC.